These 2 T cell receptor beta chains originate from one sample sequenced in a study of CD8+ T cells in alopecia areata. Indicated treatment: oral pan-JAK inhibitor, 5-10 mg twice daily. Reverse transcription of extracted RNA yielded cDNA, which provided the sequencing template. Data came from immunoSEQ multiplex PCR; TCRdb stores just in-frame clones and leaves some out. The sample records fewer than 250,000 clones, about three fifths being singletons. Sample: CD4+ T cells sorted from blood, taken at week 4, from a patient treated with tofacitinib. These receptors all come from a human donor with alopecia areata.

This rearrangement joins TRBV29-1 to TRBJ2-7; TRBD2 might be the D (5 bases). The CDR3 is 14 residues long. From germline, CDR1 is SQVTM and CDR2 ANQGSEA. V dropped 6 bases and J dropped 5 bases, with 20 bases sitting between them. The CDR3 sequence: CSVAVNRLGDEQYF. CDR3 nucleotide sequence: TGCAGCGTCGCCGTAAACCGCCTCGGGGACGAGCAGTACTTC.

This chain uses TRBV2 with TRBJ2-7; D is ambiguous. Germline V gives CDR1 SNHLY, CDR2 FYNNEI. There are 14 residues in the CDR3. Between the trimmed V and J ends, which lost 1 base and 0 bases, there was a span of 7 bases. The CDR3 protein is CASSEELGSYEQYF. In DNA, the CDR3 is TGTGCCAGCAGTGAAGAACTCGGCTCCTACGAGCAGTACTTC.